What follows are 9 T cell receptor beta chains derived from one specimen sequenced in a study of siplizumab effects on memory and regulatory T cells. This table comes from immunoSEQ multiplex PCR, and its TCRdb copy is limited to in-frame clones, with some not included. The repertoire holds some 100,000 clones, with 85% to 95% as singletons. The sample was Tregs sorted from blood. These receptors were collected from a human donor in good health.

The chain uses TRBV10-3 and TRBJ2-1; 10 bases line up with TRBD2. This CDR3 has 17 amino acids. The J segment lost 3 bases and the V segment lost 3 bases, leaving 8 bases of the junction unmatched. Per the germline V gene, CDR1 is ENHRY and CDR2 is SYGVKD. The CDR3 coding sequence is TGTGCCATCAGTGAACCGACGGGACTAGCGAACTACAATGAGCAGTTCTTC. Its translation: CAISEPTGLANYNEQFF.

The CDR3: CASSFWGREGEQYF. CDR3 coding DNA: TGTGCCAGCAGTTTTTGGGGCAGGGAAGGCGAGCAGTACTTC. The J gene is TRBJ2-7, the V gene TRBV28; perhaps TRBD1 as D (5 bases). V shed 3 bases and J shed 6 bases, with 15 bases lying between them. This CDR3 is built from 14 residues. Germline V gene lookup returns CDR1 MDHEN and CDR2 SYDVKM.

V gene TRBV30 combines with J gene TRBJ2-5; perhaps TRBD1 as D (5 bases). CDR3 length: 13 residues. CDR1 is GTSNPN, CDR2 SVGIG, per germline (reference sequence). Trimming pared 2 bases from V and 0 bases from J, leaving 7 bases between. The CDR3 spells CAWSNRYQETQYF. The CDR3 DNA follows: TGTGCCTGGAGTAACAGGTACCAAGAGACCCAGTACTTC.

Written as DNA, the CDR3 is TGTGCCAGCAGTCCCCGGGACAGACATCAAGAGACCCAGTACTTC. Translating it yields CASSPRDRHQETQYF. The rearrangement links TRBV6-5 to TRBJ2-5, with 7 nucleotides matching TRBD1. Germline lookup yields CDR1 MNHEY and CDR2 SVGAGI. V lost 5 bases, J lost 2 bases, and 8 bases stayed unmatched. The CDR3 spans 15 residues.

This chain connects TRBV27 to TRBJ2-2; D uncertain. Germline-derived CDR1 and CDR2 are MNHEY and SMNVEV (reference sequence). This CDR3 is built from 13 residues. The V end was cut by 2 bases, the J end by 2 bases, with 3 bases between. CDR3 sequence reads: CASSLVNTGELFF. CDR3 coding DNA: TGTGCCAGCAGTTTAGTTAACACCGGGGAGCTGTTTTTT.

The V call is TRBV7-8, the J call TRBJ1-2; D uncertain. Trimming removed 5 bases at V and 8 bases at J, with 12 bases between. CDR1 is SGHVS and CDR2 is FQNEAQ in the germline V gene. CDR3 length: 12 amino acids. In DNA form, the CDR3 reads TGTGCCAGCAGCCTCGGCATAGGCGGCTACACCTTC. This encodes CASSLGIGGYTF.

CDR3 sequence: CASSWTTSGRTHVTGELFF. The DNA for the CDR3 is TGTGCCAGCTCCTGGACGACTAGCGGGAGGACTCATGTAACCGGGGAGCTGTTTTTT. V usage is TRBV18 and J usage is TRBJ2-2, with 13 bases that match TRBD2. V shed 6 bases and J 5 bases; nucleotides not matched to a gene: 15. This CDR3 comprises 19 residues. Germline CDR1 and CDR2: KGHSH and LQKENI.

The J gene is TRBJ2-2, the V gene TRBV11-2; 9 bases are a match to TRBD2. The CDR3 has 16 amino acids. Germline V gene data show CDR1 as SGHAT and CDR2 as FQNNGV. After removal of 1 base from V and 6 bases from J, the junction contained 6 bases not matched to a gene. The CDR3 region is CASSLVAGLASGELFF. The CDR3 coding sequence is TGTGCCAGCAGCTTAGTGGCAGGACTAGCGTCCGGGGAGCTGTTTTTT.

This clone was detected a few times. The chain recombines TRBV28 with TRBJ2-2, with 12 positions matching TRBD2. Germline values: CDR1 MDHEN, CDR2 SYDVKM. There are 16 residues in the CDR3. Trimming cost V 6 bases and J 5 bases; bases outside gene matches: 7. CDR3 nucleotide sequence: TGTGCCAGCAGCGACAGACTAGCGGGAGTTACCGGGGAGCTGTTTTTT. This encodes CASSDRLAGVTGELFF.